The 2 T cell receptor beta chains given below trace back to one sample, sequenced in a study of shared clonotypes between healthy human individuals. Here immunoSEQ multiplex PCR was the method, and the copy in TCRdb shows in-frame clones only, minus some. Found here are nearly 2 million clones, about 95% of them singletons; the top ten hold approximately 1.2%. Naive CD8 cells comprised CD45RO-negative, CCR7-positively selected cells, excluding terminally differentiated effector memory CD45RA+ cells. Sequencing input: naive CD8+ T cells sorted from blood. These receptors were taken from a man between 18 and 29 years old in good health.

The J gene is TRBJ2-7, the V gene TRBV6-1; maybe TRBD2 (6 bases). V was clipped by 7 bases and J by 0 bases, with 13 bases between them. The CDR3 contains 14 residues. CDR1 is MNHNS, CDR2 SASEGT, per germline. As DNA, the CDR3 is TGTGCCAGCATAGAAGGGAGGATCTCCTACGAGCAGTACTTC. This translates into CASIEGRISYEQYF.

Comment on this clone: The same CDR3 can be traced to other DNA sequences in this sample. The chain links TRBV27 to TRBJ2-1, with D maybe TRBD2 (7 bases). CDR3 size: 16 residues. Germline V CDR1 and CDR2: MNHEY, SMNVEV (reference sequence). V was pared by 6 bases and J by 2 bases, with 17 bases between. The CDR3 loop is CASSWGAGEAYNEQFF. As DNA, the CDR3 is TGTGCCAGCAGCTGGGGGGCGGGAGAAGCCTACAATGAGCAGTTCTTC.